This T cell receptor (beta chain) was found in a study of cytomegalovirus exposure and HLA in healthy donors. Study results and limitations: Many donors carried some public TCRs, although rarity characterized most TCR sequences.

With 5 bases clipped from V and 5 bases from J, the junction kept 12 bases outside the gene matches. This CDR3 comprises 15 residues. Germline assignment: CDR1 SEHNR and CDR2 FQNEAQ (reference sequence). A remark on this clone: Its matching antigen is unknown.

Using immunoSEQ multiplex PCR, the repertoire was profiled, and TCRdb retains in-frame clones only, with some absent. The repertoire holds roughly 330,000 clones, with roughly nine tenths as singletons. The source of this sequence is a woman aged 25 to 39 in good health and CMV-seropositive. The chain combines TRBV7-9 with TRBJ2-7, with 7 positions matching TRBD1. The specimen sequenced was PBMCs. The chain's CDR3 is CASSARDSELHEQYF. CDR3 in DNA: TGTGCCAGCAGCGCCAGGGACAGTGAGCTTCACGAGCAGTACTTC.